What follows are 30 T cell receptor beta chains derived from one specimen sequenced in a study of T cell repertoires in aging, cancer and after chemotherapy. TCR beta rearrangements were amplified from peripheral blood genomic DNA. A mixed TRB-A/B primer pool amplified rearranged TRB by multiplex touch-down PCR. Via MiXCR, TCRdb re-called the multiplex PCR reads, giving one row per CDR3 protein. The table shows 2,500 or so distinct CDR3 sequences, with 59% occurring only once. The sample comprised blood. Receptor source: a human donor with a blood cancer.

This rearrangement joins TRBV30 to TRBJ2-3; D might be TRBD1 (5 bases). The V end was cut by 1 base, the J end by 2 bases, with 7 bases between. Germline CDR1 and CDR2: GTSNPN and SVGIG (reference sequence). The CDR3 is 13 residues long. The DNA of the CDR3 is TGTGCCTGGAGTGAAGGACACACAGATACGCAGTATTTT. Its protein is CAWSEGHTDTQYF.

The chain carries TRBV6-5 and TRBJ1-6; TRBD1 matches at 7 bases. This CDR3 region has 15 residues. Trimming took 5 bases from V and 6 from J; bases not matched to a gene: 7. CDR1 and CDR2 (germline): MNHEY, SVGAGI. The DNA of the CDR3 is TGTGCCAGCAGTAGGAAGGGACAGTTTAATTCACCCCTCCACTTT. This codes for CASSRKGQFNSPLHF.

The chain employs TRBV6-5 and TRBJ2-7; 10 nucleotides line up with TRBD1. The trim removed 0 bases at V and 3 bases at J, leaving 11 bases unmatched. The CDR3 is 18 amino acids. The germline V gene encodes CDR1 MNHEY and CDR2 SVGAGI. The DNA for the CDR3 is TGTGCCAGCAGTTACTCGAAGCGGGACAGGGGCAATATCTACGAGCAGTACTTC. Its protein is CASSYSKRDRGNIYEQYF.

CDR3 in DNA: TGTGCCAGCAGTCCCCCCCCTAATATGGATACGCAGTATTTT. Protein sequence: CASSPPPNMDTQYF. V gene TRBV12-3 or TRBV12-4 combines with J gene TRBJ2-3; D is unclear. Trimming removed 5 bases from V and 6 bases from J, with 15 bases in between. CDR3 length: 14 residues.

The chain recombines TRBV6-5 with TRBJ2-7, with D possibly being TRBD1 (5 bases). The CDR3 contains 14 residues. Germline V CDR1 and CDR2: MNHEY, SVGAGI. V dropped 0 bases and J dropped 3 bases, with 9 bases sitting between them. The CDR3 sequence is CASSYSQGIYEQYF. CDR3 bases: TGTGCCAGCAGTTACTCCCAGGGTATCTACGAGCAGTACTTC.

The chain employs TRBV30 and TRBJ1-2; D unresolved. Germline V gives CDR1 GTSNPN, CDR2 SVGIG (reference sequence). V lost 0 bases and J 1 base, leaving 0 bases between the germline ends. The CDR3 is 11 residues long. CDR3 protein: CAWSVNYGYTF. The CDR3 DNA reads as TGTGCCTGGAGTGTTAACTATGGCTACACCTTC.

The gene calls are TRBV29-1 and TRBJ2-3; possible D gene TRBD1, 7 bases. V was trimmed by 4 bases and J by 6 bases, leaving 23 bases between them. CDR3 length: 16 amino acids. Germline assignment: CDR1 SQVTM and CDR2 ANQGSEA. The CDR3 sequence is CSVGTTGTAGFDTQYF. The DNA of the CDR3 is TGCAGCGTTGGGACTACCGGGACAGCCGGTTTCGATACGCAGTATTTT.

The chain carries TRBV6-5 and TRBJ1-1; D perhaps matches TRBD1 (5 bases). V lost 6 bases and J lost 0, with 17 bases in between. The CDR3 has 16 residues. CDR1 MNHEY and CDR2 SVGAGI come from the germline V gene. CDR3 sequence reads: CASSLQGLPMNTEAFF. DNA for the CDR3: TGTGCCAGCAGCCTGCAGGGATTGCCCATGAACACTGAAGCTTTCTTT.

This clonotype has a handful of counts. The CDR3 here is CASSPTLTSGSYEQYF. The CDR3, as DNA: TGTGCCAGCAGCCCTACCCTGACTAGCGGGAGCTACGAGCAGTACTTC. The chain links TRBV11-1 to TRBJ2-7, with TRBD2 identical over 12 bases. The CDR3 runs 16 residues. V dropped 5 bases and J dropped 3; count of bases not matched to a gene: 8. Germline V gene data show CDR1 as SGHAT and CDR2 as FQDESV (reference sequence).

The chain joins TRBV20-1 to TRBJ2-3, with TRBD2 identical over 7 bases. Germline-derived CDR1 and CDR2 are DFQATT and SNEGSKA (reference sequence). The junction had 6 bases not matched to a gene; V was cut back by 6 bases and J by 0 bases. The CDR3 is made up of 14 amino acids. As DNA, the CDR3 is TGCAGTGCGGCTCTAGCGGTTAGCACAGATACGCAGTATTTT. Its translation: CSAALAVSTDTQYF.

The chain is built from TRBV30 and TRBJ1-5, with D unresolved. This CDR3 comprises 15 residues. The V and J ends lost 0 bases and 10 bases respectively, with 19 bases between them. CDR1 and CDR2 (germline): GTSNPN, SVGIG (reference sequence). This CDR3 reads CAWSVKGLGFHPQHF. In DNA form, the CDR3 reads TGTGCCTGGAGTGTTAAGGGCCTCGGGTTTCATCCCCAGCATTTT.

The chain has TRBV5-6 and TRBJ1-2, with 9 bases aligning to TRBD1. This CDR3 contains 17 residues. V was pared by 0 bases and J by 6 bases, with 12 bases of the junction left unmatched. The germline V gene encodes CDR1 SGHDT and CDR2 YYEEEE. CDR3 nucleotides: TGTGCCAGCAGCTTGGATACTGGACAGGGGCGGCTCGATGGCTACACCTTC. Encoded protein: CASSLDTGQGRLDGYTF.

This clonotype has only one observation. The V gene is TRBV29-1, the J gene TRBJ1-1; TRBD1 might be the D (6 bases). The CDR3 covers 13 residues. Germline V CDR1 and CDR2: SQVTM, ANQGSEA. Between the trimmed V and J ends, which lost 4 bases and 1 base, there was a span of 10 bases. In DNA form, the CDR3 reads TGCAGCGTTGTGCGACAGGCGAACACTGAAGCTTTCTTT. Translated, it gives CSVVRQANTEAFF.

The chain uses TRBV5-4 and TRBJ2-7; D is possibly TRBD1 (6 bases). Trimming stripped 2 bases from V and 6 bases from J, with 15 bases between. The germline V gene encodes CDR1 SGHNT and CDR2 YYREEE (reference sequence). CDR3 length equals 14 residues. CDR3 in amino acids: CASSFVPDSAEQYF. The CDR3 DNA is TGTGCCAGCAGCTTCGTTCCGGACAGCGCCGAGCAGTACTTC.

A remark on this clonotype: Given the absence of the conserved phenylalanine or tryptophan at the CDR3 end, a read error is likely. The chain links TRBV30 to TRBJ2-1; no clear D gene. Per germline, CDR1 GTSNPN and CDR2 SVGIG (reference sequence). Trimming cost V 0 bases and J 7 bases, with 4 bases left between them. This CDR3 is built from 11 residues. CDR3 sequence (DNA): TGTGCCTGGAGTGTAGCTAATGAGCAGTTCTTA. Protein sequence: CAWSVANEQFL.

This rearrangement joins TRBV6-1 to TRBJ2-7, with D unresolved. From germline, CDR1 is MNHNS and CDR2 SASEGT. There are 11 residues in the CDR3. V lost 5 bases and J lost 6, with 8 bases in between. The CDR3 loop reads CASSTGREQYF. Here the CDR3 DNA reads TGTGCCAGCAGTACGGGCCGCGAGCAGTACTTC.

V and J are TRBV12-3 or TRBV12-4 and TRBJ1-6, with D unresolved. There are 16 residues in the CDR3. Trimming pared 6 bases from V and 0 bases from J, leaving 12 bases between. The CDR3 coding sequence is TGTGCCAGCAGGGCGTCGGCCCTCTCCTATAATTCACCCCTCCACTTT. It is translated as CASRASALSYNSPLHF.

This sequence joins TRBV20-1 and TRBJ2-5, with 16 bases that match TRBD2. The CDR3 loop spans 16 amino acids. V lost 4 bases and J lost 4; bases outside the gene matches: 6. Germline values: CDR1 DFQATT, CDR2 SNEGSKA (reference sequence). CDR3 coding DNA: TGCAGTGCTACGGGACTAGCGGGAGGGGCCGGAGAGACCCAGTACTTC. It codes for CSATGLAGGAGETQYF.

The V call is TRBV12-3 or TRBV12-4, the J call TRBJ2-2; 8 positions match TRBD1. This CDR3 region has 12 residues. Trimming took 1 base from V and 13 from J; bases not matched to a gene: 2. CDR3 amino acids: CASSLGTGRLFF. The DNA of the CDR3 is TGTGCCAGCAGTTTAGGGACAGGGCGGCTGTTTTTT.

The rearrangement joins TRBV5-7 to TRBJ2-6; 7 bases are shared with TRBD1. TRBV5-7 is an open reading frame, and its role is uncertain. CDR3 length: 19 residues. Trimming cost V 4 bases and J 3 bases; bases outside gene matches: 16. CDR3 DNA sequence: TGTGCCAGCAGCGGACCGGGACAGCTACTCATTAGTGGGGCCAACGTCCTGACTTTC. Amino acids: CASSGPGQLLISGANVLTF.

This clonotype is medium-sized within its sample. The rearrangement uses TRBV6-2 or TRBV6-3 and TRBJ2-5; a weak D match, TRBD2 (5 bases). Germline CDR1 MNHEY, CDR2 SVGEGT. CDR3 length: 15 amino acids. Trimming took off 0 bases at V and 7 bases at J, with 15 bases between the two ends. CDR3: CASSYSSPPRVTQYF. CDR3 nucleotides: TGTGCCAGCAGTTACTCGAGCCCCCCGAGGGTGACCCAGTACTTC.

V gene TRBV12-3 or TRBV12-4 combines with J gene TRBJ2-5; 8 bases are a match to TRBD1. This CDR3 has 13 residues. Trimming removed 6 bases from V and 2 bases from J; junction bases left unmatched: 2. The CDR3 DNA reads as TGTGCCAGCAGGGGACAGGCTCAAGAGACCCAGTACTTC. Translation: CASRGQAQETQYF.

This clonotype has only one observation. The V and J genes are TRBV7-2 and TRBJ2-5; 9 bases line up with TRBD2. Germline values: CDR1 SGHTA, CDR2 FQGNSA. The CDR3 covers 16 residues. Losses at the gene ends were 1 base for V and 5 bases for J; bases not matched to a gene: 8. The CDR3 spells CASSLGLAGAYETQYF. The DNA for the CDR3 is TGTGCCAGCAGCTTAGGGTTAGCGGGAGCGTATGAGACCCAGTACTTC.

The V call is TRBV5-4, the J call TRBJ2-1; D ambiguous. V was clipped by 1 base and J by 6 bases, with 8 bases between them. CDR3 size: 13 residues. Looked up from germline, CDR1 is SGHNT and CDR2 is YYREEE (reference sequence). CDR3 in DNA: TGTGCCAGCAGCTTGTCTCCGGTCAATGAGCAGTTCTTC. Its translation is CASSLSPVNEQFF.

The chain employs TRBV30 and TRBJ1-1, with TRBD1 identical over 7 bases. Germline V gene data show CDR1 as GTSNPN and CDR2 as SVGIG (reference sequence). The CDR3 extends over 12 amino acids. With V trimmed by 0 bases and J by 10 bases, 5 bases remained unmatched. In DNA form, the CDR3 reads TGTGCCTGGAGTGTCCCAGGGGGGCGAGCTTTCTTT. This translates into CAWSVPGGRAFF.

This clonotype turned up a few times. The chain uses TRBV30 and TRBJ2-1; 12 positions match TRBD2. This CDR3 is built from 15 residues. In germline, CDR1 is GTSNPN, CDR2 SVGIG (reference sequence). Unmatched junction bases numbered 2, after V lost 2 bases and J lost 3 bases. In DNA, the CDR3 is TGTGCCTGGAGTAGACTAGCGGGGGTCTACAATGAGCAGTTCTTC. Encoded protein: CAWSRLAGVYNEQFF.

Remarks on this clonotype: The junction does not match germline at one end; this may be a read error. This rearrangement joins TRBV29-1 to TRBJ2-5; D is perhaps TRBD2 (6 bases). The CDR3 runs to 13 residues. Germline CDR1 and CDR2: SQVTM and ANQGSEA. The CDR3 loop reads CSVILANQKTKYF. CDR3 nucleotides: TGCAGCGTCATTCTAGCGAACCAAAAGACCAAGTACTTC.

The chain carries TRBV20-1 and TRBJ2-1; D might be TRBD1 (5 bases). The CDR3 loop spans 13 amino acids. Germline V lookup: CDR1 DFQATT, CDR2 SNEGSKA (reference sequence). The germline V and J ends were trimmed by 0 bases and 4 bases, with 7 bases remaining between them. The CDR3 spells CSAREGLYNEQFF. CDR3 DNA: TGCAGTGCTAGAGAGGGGCTATACAATGAGCAGTTCTTC.

V usage is TRBV7-2 and J usage is TRBJ2-5, with unresolved D. From germline, CDR1 is SGHTA and CDR2 FQGNSA. V gave up 0 bases and J gave up 5 bases, with 10 bases separating them. The CDR3 contains 14 residues. As DNA, the CDR3 is TGTGCCAGCAGCTTAGCTGAGCTCTCGGAGACCCAGTACTTC. It is translated as CASSLAELSETQYF.

The chain uses TRBV29-1 and TRBJ2-7, with no clear D. Germline assignment: CDR1 SQVTM and CDR2 ANQGSEA. CDR3 length equals 12 residues. V was shortened by 4 bases and J by 4 bases, with 11 bases between the two germline ends. CDR3 in amino acids: CSVVPNCYEQYF. The CDR3 nucleotides read TGCAGCGTTGTCCCCAACTGTTACGAGCAGTACTTC.